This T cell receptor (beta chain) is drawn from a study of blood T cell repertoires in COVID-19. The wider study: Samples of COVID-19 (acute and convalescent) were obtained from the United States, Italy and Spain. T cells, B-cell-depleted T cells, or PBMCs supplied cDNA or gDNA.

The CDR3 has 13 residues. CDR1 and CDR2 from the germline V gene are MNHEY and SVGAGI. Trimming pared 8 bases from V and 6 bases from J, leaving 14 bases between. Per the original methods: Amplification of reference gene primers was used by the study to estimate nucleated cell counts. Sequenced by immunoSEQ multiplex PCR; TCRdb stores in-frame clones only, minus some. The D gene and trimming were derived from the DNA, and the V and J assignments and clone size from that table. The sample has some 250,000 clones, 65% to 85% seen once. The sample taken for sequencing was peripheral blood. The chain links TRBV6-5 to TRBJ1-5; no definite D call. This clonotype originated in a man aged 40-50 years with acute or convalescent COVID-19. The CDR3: CASSRSGTQPQHF. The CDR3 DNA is TGTGCCAGCTCTCGGTCGGGTACTCAGCCCCAGCATTTT.